One and the same sample provided the 14 T cell receptor beta chains below, sequenced in a study of beta chain features in type 1 diabetes. Expressed TCRB transcripts were sequenced because the entire RNA isolate underwent reverse transcription. Data came from immunoSEQ multiplex PCR; TCRdb stores just in-frame clones and leaves some out. This sample carries 250,000 to 350,000 clones, 12% to 15% of them seen once, and the ten largest clones take roughly 7%. Sample: central memory CD4+ T cells from blood. The origin of the receptors is a man aged 25-45 years in good health.

In its sample, this clone was seen a few times. The rearrangement uses TRBV7-2 and TRBJ2-2, with a tentative D call TRBD2 (7 bases). Germline CDR1 SGHTA, CDR2 FQGNSA. The CDR3 spans 16 residues. The germline V and J ends were trimmed by 1 base and 6 bases, with 15 bases remaining between them. The CDR3, as DNA: TGTGCCAGCAGCTTAGTTAGGCGGGGGCGGGCCGGGGAGCTGTTTTTT. Encoded protein: CASSLVRRGRAGELFF.

A few counts support this clone. The chain is built from TRBV14 and TRBJ1-1; TRBD1 matches 8 bases. Germline V CDR1 and CDR2: SGHDN, FVKESK. J lost 3 bases, V lost 4 bases, and 10 bases had no gene match. The CDR3 runs 16 residues. The CDR3 DNA reads as TGTGCCAGCAGCCCTTCCCAGGGGGCACTATACACTGAAGCTTTCTTT. Amino acids: CASSPSQGALYTEAFF.

This clone occurred a few times. DNA of the CDR3: TGTGCCAGCAGTCCGGACAGCGCCTACGAGCAGTACGTC. Its translation: CASSPDSAYEQYV. The chain joins TRBV7-9 to TRBJ2-7, with D perhaps matching TRBD1 (6 bases). There are 13 residues in the CDR3. V lost 6 bases, J lost 2 bases, and 11 bases lay in between. Germline values: CDR1 SEHNR, CDR2 FQNEAQ (reference sequence).

The chain links TRBV23-1 to TRBJ1-1; 7 nucleotides align to TRBD1. TRBV23-1 is recorded as an ORF, its role being uncertain. J gave up 4 bases and V 2 bases, and 16 bases lay outside the gene matches. The CDR3 contains 18 residues. The CDR3: CASSQIGAQGREGTEAFF. The DNA for the CDR3 is TGCGCCAGCAGTCAAATCGGGGCACAGGGGCGTGAGGGCACTGAAGCTTTCTTT.

This clone occurred a few times. The V and J genes are TRBV29-1 and TRBJ1-2; the match to TRBD1 covers 8 bases. The CDR3 is made up of 14 amino acids. The V segment lost 4 bases and the J segment 4 bases; nucleotides outside the gene matches: 8. CDR1 is SQVTM and CDR2 is ANQGSEA in the germline V gene. CDR3 sequence reads: CSVGDRQGAYGYTF. CDR3 sequence (DNA): TGCAGCGTTGGGGATCGGCAGGGGGCCTATGGCTACACCTTC.

The chain has TRBV11-3 and TRBJ1-2; no clear D gene. The V gene's germline CDR1 is SGHNT and CDR2 YENEEA. Trimming took off 5 bases at V and 8 bases at J, with 15 bases between the two ends. The CDR3 runs 13 residues. The CDR3 region is CASSATVGNGYTF. As DNA, the CDR3 is TGTGCCAGCAGCGCGACGGTCGGCAACGGCTACACCTTC.

V is TRBV6-1 and J is TRBJ1-1; no clear D. This CDR3 comprises 13 residues. The germline V gene has CDR1 MNHNS and CDR2 SASEGT. The V end lost 5 bases, the J end lost 2 bases, and 9 bases lay between the germline ends. The CDR3, as DNA: TGTGCCAGCAGTTTGAGTTCTAACACTGAAGCTTTCTTT. It translates to CASSLSSNTEAFF.

The chain uses TRBV9 and TRBJ2-1, with D perhaps TRBD1 or TRBD2 (6 bases each). V was clipped by 4 bases and J by 10 bases, with 12 bases between them. The CDR3 runs 12 residues. Germline CDR1 SGDLS, CDR2 YYNGEE. DNA for the CDR3: TGTGCCAGCAGCCGGGGGCCTAGCGAGCAGTTCTTC. Translating it yields CASSRGPSEQFF.

This clone has more than one count but fewer than ten. V gene TRBV25-1 combines with J gene TRBJ1-2; D is undetermined. The CDR3 sequence is 12 residues long. Germline V lookup: CDR1 MGHDK, CDR2 SYGVNS. Between the trimmed V and J ends, which lost 4 bases and 5 bases, there was a span of 8 bases. CDR3 nucleotides: TGTGCCAGCAGTGTCGGGGTTTATGGCTACACCTTC. Its translation: CASSVGVYGYTF.

This clone came up many times. CDR3 amino acids: CASSPGVNGYTF. DNA for the CDR3: TGTGCCAGCAGCCCAGGGGTGAATGGCTACACCTTC. The V call is TRBV7-2, the J call TRBJ1-2, with D possibly being TRBD1 (6 bases). CDR3 length equals 12 residues. Germline V CDR1 and CDR2: SGHTA, FQGNSA. Trimming removed 5 bases from V and 6 bases from J, with 10 bases in between.

About this clone: At one of its ends the junction is not consistent with the germline gene, which may arise from a read error. The chain employs TRBV7-7 and TRBJ2-3; 10 bases match TRBD1. CDR3 size: 15 residues. Germline-derived CDR1 and CDR2 are SSHAT and FNYEAQ (reference sequence). Here the CDR3 DNA reads TGTGCTAGCAGCTCAGGGACAGGGGTCACAGATACGCAGTATTTT. This codes for CASSSGTGVTDTQYF. The full variable domain, rest sourced from reference TRBV7-7 and TRBJ2-3, is GAGVSQSPRYKVTKRGQDVTLRCDPISSHATLYWYQQALGQGPEFLTYFNYEAQPDKSGLPSDRFSAERPEGSISTLTIQRTEQRDSAMYRCASSSGTGVTDTQYFGPGTRLTVL.

This clone was observed a few times. The rearrangement joins TRBV7-2 to TRBJ2-3; a weak D match, TRBD2 (5 bases). The V gene's germline CDR1 is SGHTA and CDR2 FQGNSA. The CDR3 totals 14 residues. Trimming left V 5 bases short and J 4 bases short, with 13 bases between. The CDR3 spells CASSLGPGADTQYF. For the CDR3, the DNA is TGTGCCAGCAGCCTCGGTCCCGGGGCAGATACGCAGTATTTT.

The rearrangement links TRBV19 to TRBJ2-7; 7 nucleotides line up with TRBD1. The ends lost 6 bases at V and 3 bases at J; junction bases unmatched: 11. The length of the CDR3 is 15 residues. Germline values: CDR1 LNHDA, CDR2 SQIVND (reference sequence). The CDR3 is CASRPAGTVLYEQYF. In DNA form, the CDR3 reads TGTGCCAGTAGACCTGCCGGGACAGTGCTCTACGAGCAGTACTTC. The full variable domain, rest sourced from reference TRBV19 and TRBJ2-7, is DGGITQSPKYLFRKEGQNVTLSCEQNLNHDAMYWYRQDPGQGLRLIYYSQIVNDFQKGDIAEGYSVSREKKESFPLTVTSAQKNPTAFYLCASRPAGTVLYEQYFGPGTRLTVT.

V gene TRBV5-6 combines with J gene TRBJ2-1; TRBD1 agrees at 8 bases. Germline loops: CDR1 SGHDT, CDR2 YYEEEE. The CDR3 has 16 residues. Trimming removed 0 bases from V and 6 bases from J; junction bases left unmatched: 8. CDR3 loop: CASSLDRAGGSNEQFF. The CDR3 DNA reads TGTGCCAGCAGCTTGGATAGGGCAGGGGGCTCCAATGAGCAGTTCTTC.